This TCR beta chain appears in the sequencing data of a study of shared clonotypes between healthy human individuals. On the study more broadly: There were three CD4 naive, three CD4 memory, two CD8 naive and one CD8 memory plates per donor.

Findings and limits, study-wide: Generally, estimated richness proved larger in naive subsets than it did in memory subsets.

The CDR3 contains 17 residues. After removal of 5 bases from V and 5 bases from J, the junction contained 10 bases not matched to a gene. Germline values: CDR1 SGHAT, CDR2 FQDESV (reference sequence). Here immunoSEQ multiplex PCR was the method, and the copy in TCRdb shows in-frame clones only, minus some. The sample has hundreds of thousands of clones, roughly 70% seen once. With regard to this clone: Its antigen is undetermined.

Recent vaccinations or acute infections were absent in the healthy HIV-negative adult donors. The TCR was taken from a woman in her twenties or thirties in good health. The chain uses TRBV11-1 and TRBJ2-1, with TRBD2 matching over 12 bases. Sequences were obtained from memory CD4+ T cells sorted from blood. As for subset: CD45RA-negative fraction. CDR3 nucleotides: TGTGCCAGCAGCACCATTCGGCTAGCGGGAGGGGACAATGAGCAGTTCTTC. Translating it yields CASSTIRLAGGDNEQFF.